One T cell receptor (beta chain) is described in this entry. This table comes from immunoSEQ multiplex PCR, and its TCRdb copy is limited to in-frame clones, with some not included. The profile shows 25,000 to 35,000 clones, under 95% of them singletons. This entry belongs to a study of PD-1 and CTLA-4 blockade in melanoma. Sequences were derived from CD8+ T cells from peripheral blood, sampled from a patient given anti-PD-1 treatment. The receptor comes from a human donor with melanoma.

CDR3 in amino acids: CASNGDLEGGRTEAFF. The CDR3 DNA is TGTGCCAGCAACGGGGACTTGGAGGGCGGTCGGACTGAAGCTTTCTTT. The V and J genes are TRBV28 and TRBJ1-1, with a tentative D call TRBD1 (5 bases). V lost 7 bases and J lost 5, with 23 bases in between. CDR3 size: 16 residues. Germline loops: CDR1 MDHEN, CDR2 SYDVKM.